Described below is a single TCR beta chain sequence and its context. The junction does not match germline at one end; this may be a read error. The germline V gene encodes CDR1 SSHAT and CDR2 FNYEAQ (reference sequence). The CDR3 has 16 amino acids. These data come from a study of technical replicates of blood from several donors. Profiled with immunoSEQ multiplex PCR; TCRdb holds only in-frame clones, not every one. The data show about 80,000 clones, with roughly 94% seen just once and 0.35% to 0.4% held by the top ten. The V call is TRBV7-7, the J call TRBJ2-7; D might be TRBD1 (6 bases). Sequencing was performed on T cells isolated from PBMCs. The TCR originated in a human donor in good health. CDR3 residues: CASSTLRGTELNEQYF. CDR3 nucleotides: TGTGCTAGCAGCACCCTAAGGGGGACCGAATTAAACGAGCAGTACTTC.